What follows are 21 T cell receptor beta chains derived from one specimen sequenced in a study of early T cells in non-severe SARS-CoV-2 infection. Each CDR3 protein gets one entry after TCRdb re-called the 5' RACE reads with MiXCR. This sample has roughly 100,000 distinct CDR3 sequences, with less than 15% found just once. Sequenced material: whole blood. The source is an adult who was a healthcare worker with PCR-confirmed SARS-CoV-2 infection or an uninfected control (not recorded which).

The rearrangement links TRBV29-1 to TRBJ2-1, with 7 bases that match TRBD2. The CDR3 loop spans 14 amino acids. Germline V lookup: CDR1 SQVTM, CDR2 ANQGSEA. V gave up 6 bases and J gave up 8 bases; unmatched junction bases: 13. CDR3 DNA sequence: TGCAGCGTGAGCTGGGGGGGGACTACGGATGAGCAGTTCTTC. Translation: CSVSWGGTTDEQFF.

V and J are TRBV5-4 and TRBJ1-5; the match to TRBD1 covers 10 bases. The CDR3 runs 14 residues. V trimming: 4 bases; J trimming: 6 bases; junction bases outside the gene matches: 4. Germline V gives CDR1 SGHNT, CDR2 YYREEE (reference sequence). The CDR3 spells CASSLDRGIQPQHF. In nucleotides, the CDR3 is TGTGCCAGCAGCCTGGACAGGGGGATTCAGCCCCAGCATTTT.

There are many counts of this clonotype. This chain uses TRBV18 with TRBJ2-3; TRBD2 aligns across 10 bases. CDR1 and CDR2 (germline): KGHSH, LQKENI. The CDR3 is made up of 15 amino acids. The J segment lost 3 bases and the V segment lost 2 bases, leaving 2 bases of the junction unmatched. CDR3 amino acids: CASSPGLAETDTQYF. CDR3 DNA: TGTGCCAGCTCACCAGGACTAGCGGAGACAGATACGCAGTATTTT.

The chain recombines TRBV29-1 with TRBJ1-1; the match to TRBD1 covers 7 bases. Looked up from germline, CDR1 is SQVTM and CDR2 is ANQGSEA. The CDR3 spans 13 residues. The trim removed 7 bases at V and 0 bases at J, leaving 5 bases unmatched. The CDR3 nucleotides are TGCAGCGCCTTGACAGGGATGAACACTGAAGCTTTCTTT. Residues: CSALTGMNTEAFF.

In this sample, this clonotype turned up many times. This chain joins TRBV28 and TRBJ2-3; tentatively, D is TRBD1 or TRBD2 (7 bases each). The CDR3 covers 15 residues. Looked up from germline, CDR1 is MDHEN and CDR2 is SYDVKM. V was cut by 4 bases and J by 5 bases, with 16 bases left in between. CDR3 sequence (DNA): TGTGCCAGCAGTTCAGGGGGGGGAGGGAAAGATACGCAGTATTTT. Protein: CASSSGGGGKDTQYF. Full variable domain (rest looked up from reference TRBV28 and TRBJ2-3): DVKVTQSSRYLVKRTGEKVFLECVQDMDHENMFWYRQDPGLGLRLIYFSYDVKMKEKGDIPEGYSVSREKKERFSLILESASTNQTSMYLCASSSGGGGKDTQYFGPGTRLTVL.

The sample holds a few counts of this clonotype. Written as DNA, the CDR3 is TGCAGCGTTGTCGGGGGCTTGGGCACTGAAGCTTTCTTT. Translation gives CSVVGGLGTEAFF. The chain recombines TRBV29-1 with TRBJ1-1; perhaps TRBD1 as D (6 bases). CDR1 SQVTM and CDR2 ANQGSEA come from the germline V gene. Trimming took off 4 bases at V and 4 bases at J, with 13 bases between the two ends. This CDR3 spans 13 amino acids.

A few counts support this clonotype. The chain links TRBV4-3 to TRBJ2-7, with a weak D call TRBD1 (5 bases). Trimming left V 1 base short and J 3 bases short, with 13 bases between. The CDR3 runs 15 residues. Germline assignment: CDR1 LGHNA and CDR2 YSLEER. The CDR3 region is CASSQAVGVGYEQYF. The CDR3 region has the DNA TGCGCCAGCAGCCAAGCGGTAGGGGTCGGCTACGAGCAGTACTTC.

This clonotype has at least ten counts. The gene calls are TRBV7-2 and TRBJ2-7; no definite D call. V was pared by 4 bases and J by 7 bases, with 20 bases between. The germline CDR1 and CDR2 sequences are SGHTA and FQGNSA. The CDR3 is 15 amino acids. DNA of the CDR3: TGTGCCAGCAGCTCCTCGTCCCGCTCAGACGGGGAGCAGTACTTC. Translated, it gives CASSSSSRSDGEQYF. The whole variable domain, filled in from reference TRBV7-2 and TRBJ2-7, reads GAGVSQSPSNKVTEKGKDVELRCDPISGHTALYWYRQSLGQGLEFLIYFQGNSAPDKSGLPSDRFSAERTGGSVSTLTIQRTQQEDSAVYLCASSSSSRSDGEQYFGPGTRLTVT.

The gene calls are TRBV20-1 and TRBJ1-5; 8 positions agree with TRBD1. V lost 5 bases to trimming and J lost 6 bases; unmatched junction nucleotides: 9. The CDR3 contains 14 residues. From germline, CDR1 is DFQATT and CDR2 SNEGSKA (reference sequence). CDR3 protein: CSAHSGGVGQPQHF. The CDR3 DNA sequence: TGCAGTGCTCATTCAGGGGGCGTTGGTCAGCCCCAGCATTTT.

In its sample, this clonotype was seen a few times. The CDR3 is CASSQGSSSYNEQFF. In DNA form, the CDR3 reads TGTGCCAGCAGCCAGGGGTCTTCCTCCTACAATGAGCAGTTCTTC. The rearrangement joins TRBV11-2 to TRBJ2-1; weak D call: TRBD1 (6 bases). The CDR3 is 15 amino acids. Germline values: CDR1 SGHAT, CDR2 FQNNGV. Deletions cut 5 bases from V and 0 bases from J, with 11 bases between.

V and J are TRBV4-2 and TRBJ1-2; D unclear. This CDR3 contains 14 residues. The V and J ends lost 0 bases and 3 bases respectively, with 8 bases between them. The V gene's germline CDR1 is LGHNA and CDR2 YNFKEQ. The DNA of the CDR3 is TGTGCCAGCAGCCAAGAGCAGTTACACTATGGCTACACCTTC. It specifies CASSQEQLHYGYTF.

This clonotype was found a few times. The chain uses TRBV28 and TRBJ2-6; D is unresolved. The CDR3 spans 13 residues. V was pared by 5 bases and J by 4 bases, with 6 bases between. The germline gives CDR1 MDHEN, CDR2 SYDVKM. The CDR3 loop is CASSLKGANVLTF. The DNA of the CDR3 is TGTGCCAGCAGTCTAAAAGGGGCCAACGTCCTGACTTTC.

This clonotype showed up many times. The V and J genes are TRBV4-1 and TRBJ2-4, with D perhaps matching TRBD1 (6 bases). The CDR3 is made up of 12 amino acids. Germline values: CDR1 MGHRA, CDR2 YSYEKL. V gave up 4 bases and J gave up 9 bases, with 10 bases separating them. CDR3 nucleotide sequence: TGCGCCAGCAGCCCGGGACAAGGCATTCAGTACTTC. It is translated as CASSPGQGIQYF.

The chain links TRBV4-2 to TRBJ2-7; 7 bases align to TRBD2. The CDR3 extends over 18 amino acids. Germline V gene lookup returns CDR1 LGHNA and CDR2 YNFKEQ. Trimming removed 4 bases from V and 3 bases from J; junction bases left unmatched: 18. The CDR3 DNA is TGTGCCAGCAGCCCAGTCGATGCGGGACTACACCTCTTCTACGAGCAGTACTTC. Protein sequence: CASSPVDAGLHLFYEQYF.

This clonotype was counted many times. The chain recombines TRBV20-1 with TRBJ1-3; 7 positions agree with TRBD1. Unmatched junction bases numbered 10, after V lost 5 bases and J lost 6 bases. CDR3 length: 14 residues. Germline values: CDR1 DFQATT, CDR2 SNEGSKA (reference sequence). The CDR3 is CSARDVGQINTIYF. CDR3 in DNA: TGCAGTGCTCGGGACGTGGGACAGATAAACACCATATATTTT.

The gene calls are TRBV29-1 and TRBJ2-2, with 13 bases aligning to TRBD2. This CDR3 has 14 residues. Germline V gene sequence: CDR1 SQVTM, CDR2 ANQGSEA. The junction had 4 bases not matched to a gene; V was cut back by 7 bases and J by 5 bases. The CDR3 coding sequence is TGCAGCGCTGGACTAGCGGGGGCGACCGGGGAGCTGTTTTTT. Translation gives CSAGLAGATGELFF.

This clonotype was picked up many times. The V and J genes are TRBV7-9 and TRBJ2-3; a weak D match, TRBD2 (5 bases). The CDR3 spans 16 residues. Germline CDR1 and CDR2: SEHNR and FQNEAQ (reference sequence). V lost 1 base and J 7 bases, leaving 18 bases between the germline ends. CDR3 sequence: CASSLVSEGSFNTQYF. CDR3 bases: TGTGCCAGCAGCTTAGTGAGCGAGGGCTCTTTTAATACGCAGTATTTT. The full variable domain, completed using reference TRBV7-9 and TRBJ2-3, is DTGVSQNPRHKITKRGQNVTFRCDPISEHNRLYWYRQTLGQGPEFLTYFQNEAQLEKSRLLSDRFSAERPKGSFSTLEIQRTEQGDSAMYLCASSLVSEGSFNTQYFGPGTRLTVL.

The chain is built from TRBV12-3 or TRBV12-4 and TRBJ2-7; possibly TRBD1 or TRBD2 for D (5 bases each). Trimming shortened V by 6 bases and J by 1 base, and 16 bases separated the two germline ends. The CDR3 loop spans 15 amino acids. The CDR3 loop reads CASSPYRDRSYEQYF. The CDR3 DNA reads TGTGCCAGCAGCCCTTACCGGGACCGATCCTACGAGCAGTACTTC.

The chain has TRBV15 and TRBJ2-5; TRBD1 might be the D (6 bases). Germline V lookup: CDR1 LNHNV, CDR2 YYDKDF (reference sequence). V was clipped by 0 bases and J by 1 base, with 15 bases between them. The CDR3 sequence is 17 residues long. CDR3 DNA sequence: TGTGCCACCAGCAGAGAGCTTAAGCAGGGGTTCCAAGAGACCCAGTACTTC. It specifies CATSRELKQGFQETQYF.

This chain joins TRBV20-1 and TRBJ2-3; no definite D call. In germline, CDR1 is DFQATT, CDR2 SNEGSKA (reference sequence). The V end lost 1 base, the J end lost 6 bases, and 5 bases lay between the germline ends. The CDR3 has 11 residues. The CDR3 DNA reads as TGCAGTGCTAGAGTCAAGGATACGCAGTATTTT. It translates to CSARVKDTQYF.

This clonotype has only a few counts. The chain recombines TRBV6-1 with TRBJ2-3; D unresolved. Germline V gives CDR1 MNHNS, CDR2 SASEGT. The V and J ends lost 11 bases and 2 bases respectively, with 20 bases between them. The CDR3 covers 15 residues. The CDR3 coding sequence is TGTGCCTCCACTCGAGAGCTCCAACTCACAGATACGCAGTATTTT. Translation: CASTRELQLTDTQYF.